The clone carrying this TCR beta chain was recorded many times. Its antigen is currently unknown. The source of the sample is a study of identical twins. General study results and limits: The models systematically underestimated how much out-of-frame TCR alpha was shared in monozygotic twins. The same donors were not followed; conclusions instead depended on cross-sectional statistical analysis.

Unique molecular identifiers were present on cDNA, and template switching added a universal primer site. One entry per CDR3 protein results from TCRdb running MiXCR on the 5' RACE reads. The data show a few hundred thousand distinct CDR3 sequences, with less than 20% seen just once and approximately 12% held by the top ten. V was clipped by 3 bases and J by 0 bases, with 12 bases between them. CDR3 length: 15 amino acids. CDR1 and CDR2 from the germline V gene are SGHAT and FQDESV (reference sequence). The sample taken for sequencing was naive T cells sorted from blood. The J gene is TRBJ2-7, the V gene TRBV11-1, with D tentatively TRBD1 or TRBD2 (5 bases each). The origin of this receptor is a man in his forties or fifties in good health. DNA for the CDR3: TGTGCCAGCAGCTTCGGGACCGGAAGCTCCTACGAGCAGTACTTC. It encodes CASSFGTGSSYEQYF. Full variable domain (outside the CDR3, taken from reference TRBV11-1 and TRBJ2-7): EAEVAQSPRYKITEKSQAVAFWCDPISGHATLYWYRQILGQGPELLVQFQDESVVDDSQLPKDRFSAERLKGVDSTLKIQPAELGDSAMYLCASSFGTGSSYEQYFGPGTRLTVT.